These T cell receptor beta chains were read from a single sample in a study of cytomegalovirus exposure and HLA in healthy donors. Sequencing was performed with immunoSEQ multiplex PCR; in TCRdb, only in-frame clones are kept and a portion is missing. This table has approximately 150,000 clones, about four fifths appearing once. Sample: PBMCs. The source is a man younger than 40 in good health and CMV-seropositive. CDR3s include the opening cysteine and the closing phenylalanine or tryptophan. Fields, in order: D gene, clone size, V gene, J gene, CDR3 DNA, CDR3 protein. D genes are given only for firm matches. Not every row has a clone size; where given, it reads once, few, many or a size class.

>TRBD2|once|TRBV4-2|TRBJ2-1
TGTGCCAGCAGCCAAGTGGGAGGGAGGGCCTACAATGAGCAGTTCTTC
CASSQVGGRAYNEQFF
>TRBD2|.|TRBV7-9|TRBJ2-2
TGTGCCAGCAGCCTAGCGGGAGGTCTTGCCGGGGAGCTGTTTTTT
CASSLAGGLAGELFF
>.|.|TRBV5-1|TRBJ2-3
TGCGCCAGCAGCCCCCCCGGAGATACGCAGTATTTT
CASSPPGDTQYF
>TRBD1|few|TRBV18|TRBJ2-7
TGTGCCAGCTCACCCGTGGGACAGGGTAACGAGCAGTACTTC
CASSPVGQGNEQYF
>.|.|TRBV19|TRBJ1-1
TGTGCCAGTAGTATAGGCAGGCTCGAAGCTTTCTTT
CASSIGRLEAFF
>.|.|TRBV5-3|TRBJ1-3
TGTGCCGCTCCGTCCGGCGTCCCTGTGGGCGGAAACACCATATATTTT
CAAPSGVPVGGNTIYF
>.|once|TRBV9|TRBJ2-7
TGTGCCAGCAGCGTAGACACAGGGGACTTCTCCTACGAGCAGTACTTC
CASSVDTGDFSYEQYF
>.|.|TRBV19|TRBJ1-6
TGTGCCAGTAGTATTTCGCAGGGGAGACTCTATAATTCACCCCTCCACTTT
CASSISQGRLYNSPLHF
>TRBD2|.|TRBV30|TRBJ2-1
TGTGCCTGGAGTGTGTACGGGACTAGCGGGACTTGGGTGGATGAGCAGTTCTTC
CAWSVYGTSGTWVDEQFF
>TRBD2|.|TRBV25-1|TRBJ2-3
TGTGCCAGCATCTCCTGGGGAGGGGATCCTAGCACAGATACGCAGTATTTT
CASISWGGDPSTDTQYF
>TRBD2|.|TRBV9|TRBJ2-5
TGTGCCAGCAGCCCCCGACTAGCGGGGGGGCAAGAGACCCAGTACTTC
CASSPRLAGGQETQYF
>.|.|TRBV7-8|TRBJ1-1
TGTGCCAGCAGCTTAGCGCGGGGGGGAATGACTGAAGCTTTCTTT
CASSLARGGMTEAFF
>.|few|TRBV5-1|TRBJ1-1
TGCGCCAGCAGCCAGAACCCAGCCCCGGTGATCGGGACTGAAGCTTTCTTT
CASSQNPAPVIGTEAFF
>.|few|TRBV4-2|TRBJ1-6
TGTGCCAGCAGCCCTCGGACGGGATATAATTCACCCCTCCACTTT
CASSPRTGYNSPLHF
>.|.|TRBV7-2|TRBJ2-7
TGTGCCAGCAGCTTAGGGGGCCACTCCTACGAGCAGTACTTC
CASSLGGHSYEQYF
>TRBD2|.|TRBV19|TRBJ2-5
TGTGCCAGTAGTAGCGGGGGGGCCTCCGGGTTTGGGAAGACCCAGTACTTC
CASSSGGASGFGKTQYF
>TRBD2|.|TRBV6-1|TRBJ2-1
TGTGCCAGCAGTGATTTAGCGGGAGAATCCAATGAGCAGTTCTTC
CASSDLAGESNEQFF
>TRBD1|.|TRBV7-9|TRBJ2-7
TGTTCCAGCAGCCCGATGGGACAGAGGGGAACCTACGAGCAGTACTTC
CSSSPMGQRGTYEQYF
>TRBD1|.|TRBV5-8|TRBJ1-1
TGTGCCAGCAACAAACGTCGTACAGGGGGCACTGAAGCTTTCTTT
CASNKRRTGGTEAFF
>TRBD2|.|TRBV7-9|TRBJ2-7
TGTTCCAGCAGCCAGCCTAGCGGGGGGCGCTCCTACGAGCAGTACTTC
CSSSQPSGGRSYEQYF
>.|few|TRBV15|TRBJ1-2
TGTGCCACCAGCAGAGATGGCCTGAGGGATGGCTACACCTTC
CATSRDGLRDGYTF
>TRBD2|.|TRBV5-4|TRBJ2-7
TGTGCCACCCGCTCAGGACTAGCGGGCTACGAGCAGTACTTC
CATRSGLAGYEQYF
>.|.|TRBV28|TRBJ1-1
TGTGCCAGCAGTTGGACAGTGACCATGAACACTGAAGCTTTCTTT
CASSWTVTMNTEAFF
>.|.|TRBV5-1|TRBJ2-7
TGCGCCAGCAGCTTGGCCGGGGGCGGGGGCTCGCTCGAGCAGTACTTC
CASSLAGGGGSLEQYF
>.|.|TRBV28|TRBJ1-2
TGTGCCAGCACCCTAACGAGCTATGGCTACACCTTC
CASTLTSYGYTF
>.|.|TRBV4-1|TRBJ2-1
TGCGCCAGCAGCCAAGAGGCAGGCAGCTCCTACAATGAGCAGTTCTTC
CASSQEAGSSYNEQFF
>TRBD2|.|TRBV6-1|TRBJ2-1
TGTGCCAGCAGTGACCCGGGGGCGGGGGGGCCACAGGAGCAGTTCTTC
CASSDPGAGGPQEQFF
>.|.|TRBV5-1|TRBJ2-7
TGCGCCAGCAGCTTAGGAGGGGGCGGGTACGAGCAGTACTTC
CASSLGGGGYEQYF
>TRBD1|once|TRBV4-2|TRBJ1-2
TGTGCCAGCAGCCAAGGTACTAGACAGGGTTATGGCTACACCTTC
CASSQGTRQGYGYTF
>.|.|TRBV4-2|TRBJ1-3
TGTGCCAGCAGCCAAGGGTCGAAGGGGGAATTGGGAAACACCATATATTTT
CASSQGSKGELGNTIYF
>.|.|TRBV7-9|TRBJ1-4
TGTTCCAGCAGCTTAAAGTTCGAGTACCCCTCGGGAGAAAAACTGTTTTTT
CSSSLKFEYPSGEKLFF
>.|.|TRBV2|TRBJ2-3
TGTGCCAGCCCCAGGGCTAACACAGATACGCAGTATTTT
CASPRANTDTQYF
>TRBD2|.|TRBV28|TRBJ2-1
TGTGCCAGCAGTTTCTCTTCTCCGGGACTAGCGGACAATGAGCAGTTCTTC
CASSFSSPGLADNEQFF
>.|.|TRBV19|TRBJ1-1
TGTGCCAGTAGTATAAACCCTGGACTGCCGAACACTGAAGCTTTCTTT
CASSINPGLPNTEAFF
>.|.|TRBV2|TRBJ1-5
TGTGCCAGCAGTGGGAGGGGTAGCAATCAGCCCCAGCATTTT
CASSGRGSNQPQHF
>TRBD1|.|TRBV9|TRBJ1-3
TGTGCCAGCAGCCCTCAGGGGGCTGGAAACACCATATATTTT
CASSPQGAGNTIYF
>.|.|TRBV21-1|TRBJ2-7
TGTGCCAGCATCGGCGGGGATCCCCACGAGCAGTACTTC
CASIGGDPHEQYF
>TRBD1|.|TRBV27|TRBJ2-5
TGTGCCAGCAGTTTGAGCAGGGGGCGACGAGGACAAGAGACCCAGTACTTC
CASSLSRGRRGQETQYF
>.|few|TRBV7-9|TRBJ2-5
TGTGCCAGCAGCCCCCCCCGGGGGAAACAAGACCCCCATCAAGAGACCCAGTACTTC
CASSPPRGKQDPHQETQYF
>.|.|TRBV5-6|TRBJ2-3
TGTGCCAGCAGCTTGGACAGGGATGATACAGATACGCAGTATTTT
CASSLDRDDTDTQYF
>TRBD1|.|TRBV27|TRBJ2-5
TGTGCCAGCAGTCAAACCGGGACAGGGATTTGTAAGTACTTC
CASSQTGTGICKYF
>.|.|TRBV20-1|TRBJ2-5
TGCAGTGCTAGGGAGGCCGAGACCCAGTACTTC
CSAREAETQYF
>.|.|TRBV25-1|TRBJ1-1
TGTGCCAGCAGTTTCAGGGTAGGGATGGCTTTCTTT
CASSFRVGMAFF
>TRBD1|.|TRBV6-1|TRBJ2-7
TGTGCCAGCACGAGCAGGGGGAGCTCCTACGAGCAGTACTTC
CASTSRGSSYEQYF
>TRBD2|few|TRBV10-1|TRBJ2-7
TGCGCCAGCAGCTGGACTAGCGTTCTCTACGAGCAGTACTTC
CASSWTSVLYEQYF
>.|few|TRBV5-4|TRBJ1-1
TGTGCCAGCAGCTCGGCAGCGGGACTTGAAGCTTTCTTT
CASSSAAGLEAFF
>TRBD1|.|TRBV30|TRBJ2-5
TGTGCCTGGAGTGTCGGGACAGGCCAAGAGACCCAGTACTTC
CAWSVGTGQETQYF
>.|once|TRBV30|TRBJ2-5
TGTGCCTGGAGTGTAACTTACGGGACCCAGTACTTC
CAWSVTYGTQYF
>TRBD2|.|TRBV5-1|TRBJ2-3
TGCGCCAGCAGCTTGGTCGGGGGGGTCGCTACGCAGTATTTT
CASSLVGGVATQYF